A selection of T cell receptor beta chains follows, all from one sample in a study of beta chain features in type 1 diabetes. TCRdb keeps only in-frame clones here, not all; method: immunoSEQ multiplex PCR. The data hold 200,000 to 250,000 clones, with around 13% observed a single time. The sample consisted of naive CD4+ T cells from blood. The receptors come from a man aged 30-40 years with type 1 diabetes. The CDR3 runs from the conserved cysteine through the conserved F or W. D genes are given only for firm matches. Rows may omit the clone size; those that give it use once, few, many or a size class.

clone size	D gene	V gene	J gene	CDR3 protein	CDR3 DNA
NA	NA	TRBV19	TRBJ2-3	CASSRTSGPGTDTQYF	TGTGCCAGTAGTAGGACCAGTGGGCCAGGGACAGATACGCAGTATTTT
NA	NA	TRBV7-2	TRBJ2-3	CASSLILSTDTQYF	TGTGCCAGCAGCTTAATACTTAGCACAGATACGCAGTATTTT
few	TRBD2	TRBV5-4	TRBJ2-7	CASSLAPAGGYEQYF	TGTGCCAGCAGCTTGGCCCCAGCGGGAGGCTACGAGCAGTACTTC
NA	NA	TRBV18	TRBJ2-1	CASSPRSDNEQFF	TGTGCCAGCTCACCACGGTCAGACAATGAGCAGTTCTTC
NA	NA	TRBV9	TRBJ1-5	CASSVEAGVNQPQHF	TGTGCCAGCAGCGTAGAGGCCGGAGTCAATCAGCCCCAGCATTTT
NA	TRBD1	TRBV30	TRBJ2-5	CAWVGQGQETQYF	TGTGCCTGGGTCGGACAGGGTCAAGAGACCCAGTACTTC
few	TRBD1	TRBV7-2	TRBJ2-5	CASSSQTGGQETQYF	TGTGCCAGCAGCTCCCAAACAGGGGGCCAAGAGACCCAGTACTTC
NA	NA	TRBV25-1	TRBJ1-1	CASSEYMGTNTEAFF	TGTGCCAGCAGTGAATATATGGGCACCAACACTGAAGCTTTCTTT
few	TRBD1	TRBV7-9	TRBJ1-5	CASSPGQGTSNQPQHF	TGTGCCAGCAGCCCGGGACAGGGAACAAGCAATCAGCCCCAGCATTTT
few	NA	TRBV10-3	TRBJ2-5	CAISPGQSRQETQYF	TGTGCCATCAGCCCCGGACAGTCAAGACAAGAGACCCAGTACTTC
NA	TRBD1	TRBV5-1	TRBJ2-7	CASSLAKGAPNEQYF	TGCGCCAGCAGCTTGGCGAAGGGGGCGCCCAACGAGCAGTACTTC
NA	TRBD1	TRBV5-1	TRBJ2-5	CASSREGQGLETQYF	TGCGCCAGCAGCAGGGAGGGACAGGGTCTGGAGACCCAGTACTTC
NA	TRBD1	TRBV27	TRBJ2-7	CASSWGTGVEQYF	TGTGCCAGCAGTTGGGGGACAGGTGTCGAGCAGTACTTC